A selection of T cell receptor beta chains follows, all from one sample in a study of T cells in Graves' hyperthyroidism and ophthalmopathy. Each CDR3 protein gets one entry after TCRdb re-called the multiplex PCR reads with MiXCR. The sample contains 250,000 or so distinct CDR3 sequences, 14% to 15% of which appear only once. The sequencing sample was made of blood. These receptors were obtained from a woman aged 40 to 50 with Graves' hyperthyroidism that later progressed to Graves' ophthalmopathy. Each CDR3 is given with its conserved first and last residue. Fields, in order: V gene, J gene, D gene, clone size, CDR3 protein, CDR3 DNA. A D gene is named only where the DNA matches it firmly. The size entry is marked missing in some rows and otherwise reads once, few, many or a size class.

v_call: TRBV13; j_call: TRBJ2-1; d_call: TRBD1; clone_size: many; cdr3_aa: CASSSTGGTYNEQFF; cdr3_nt: TGTGCCAGCAGCTCAACAGGGGGGACTTACAATGAGCAGTTCTTC
v_call: TRBV29-1; j_call: TRBJ1-1; d_call: NA; clone_size: few; cdr3_aa: CSARKVRDGTEAFF; cdr3_nt: TGCAGCGCAAGAAAGGTCCGGGACGGCACTGAAGCTTTCTTT
v_call: TRBV27; j_call: TRBJ2-3; d_call: TRBD2; clone_size: NA; cdr3_aa: CASSFLAGDTQYF; cdr3_nt: TGTGCCAGCAGTTTTTTAGCGGGAGATACGCAGTATTTT
v_call: TRBV7-9; j_call: TRBJ2-7; d_call: TRBD1; clone_size: NA; cdr3_aa: CASGTQQGASYEQYF; cdr3_nt: TGTGCCAGCGGTACCCAGCAGGGGGCTTCCTACGAGCAGTACTTC
v_call: TRBV12-3/TRBV12-4; j_call: TRBJ1-1; d_call: NA; clone_size: many; cdr3_aa: CASSLYEGTEAFF; cdr3_nt: TGTGCCAGCAGTTTATACGAGGGTACTGAAGCTTTCTTT
v_call: TRBV12-3/TRBV12-4; j_call: TRBJ2-2; d_call: NA; clone_size: many; cdr3_aa: CASSAGSGELFF; cdr3_nt: TGTGCCAGCAGTGCTGGAAGCGGGGAGCTGTTTTTT
v_call: TRBV6-1; j_call: TRBJ1-1; d_call: NA; clone_size: many; cdr3_aa: CASSEYGTLNTEAFF; cdr3_nt: TGTGCCAGCAGTGAATATGGGACCCTGAACACTGAAGCTTTCTTT
v_call: TRBV2; j_call: TRBJ2-7; d_call: NA; clone_size: many; cdr3_aa: CASSETYEQYF; cdr3_nt: TGTGCCAGCAGTGAAACCTACGAGCAGTACTTC
v_call: TRBV9; j_call: TRBJ1-4; d_call: NA; clone_size: many; cdr3_aa: CASSRTVRNEKLFF; cdr3_nt: TGTGCCAGCAGCCGGACAGTCCGAAATGAAAAACTGTTTTTT
v_call: TRBV7-2; j_call: TRBJ1-4; d_call: NA; clone_size: few; cdr3_aa: CASSAPRNSGNEKLFF; cdr3_nt: TGTGCCAGCAGCGCCCCGAGGAACAGCGGTAATGAAAAACTGTTTTTT
v_call: TRBV20-1; j_call: TRBJ2-7; d_call: NA; clone_size: NA; cdr3_aa: CSARPVEIVIDEQYF; cdr3_nt: TGCAGTGCTAGGCCCGTGGAGATTGTGATCGACGAGCAGTACTTC
v_call: TRBV7-6; j_call: TRBJ2-7; d_call: NA; clone_size: many; cdr3_aa: CASSLYFEGRESSYEQYF; cdr3_nt: TGTGCCAGCAGCTTATACTTTGAGGGCAGGGAGAGCTCCTACGAGCAGTACTTC
v_call: TRBV30; j_call: TRBJ2-3; d_call: NA; clone_size: many; cdr3_aa: CAWAATFSTDTQYF; cdr3_nt: TGTGCCTGGGCGGCGACGTTCAGCACAGATACGCAGTATTTT
v_call: TRBV9; j_call: TRBJ1-1; d_call: NA; clone_size: many; cdr3_aa: CASGSNTEAFF; cdr3_nt: TGTGCCAGCGGGTCGAACACTGAAGCTTTCTTT
v_call: TRBV9; j_call: TRBJ2-2; d_call: TRBD2; clone_size: NA; cdr3_aa: CASSVATGGGELFF; cdr3_nt: TGTGCCAGCAGCGTAGCTACGGGGGGAGGGGAGCTGTTTTTT
v_call: TRBV7-9; j_call: TRBJ1-6; d_call: NA; clone_size: many; cdr3_aa: CASSVDSHNSPLHF; cdr3_nt: TGTGCCAGCAGCGTTGACAGTCATAATTCACCCCTCCACTTT
v_call: TRBV10-3; j_call: TRBJ2-3; d_call: NA; clone_size: many; cdr3_aa: CAIFEGGASTDTQYF; cdr3_nt: TGTGCCATCTTCGAGGGGGGCGCTAGCACAGATACGCAGTATTTT
v_call: TRBV2; j_call: TRBJ2-4; d_call: TRBD2; clone_size: many; cdr3_aa: CASRAGGRGIQYF; cdr3_nt: TGTGCCAGCAGAGCGGGGGGTAGGGGCATTCAGTACTTC
v_call: TRBV20-1; j_call: TRBJ2-7; d_call: NA; clone_size: few; cdr3_aa: CSARDPAGYEQYF; cdr3_nt: TGCAGTGCTAGAGATCCAGCGGGCTACGAGCAGTACTTC
v_call: TRBV3-1; j_call: TRBJ2-4; d_call: TRBD1; clone_size: many; cdr3_aa: CASSRIPGQGSIQYF; cdr3_nt: TGTGCCAGCAGCCGTATACCCGGACAGGGATCCATTCAGTACTTC
v_call: TRBV20-1; j_call: TRBJ2-3; d_call: NA; clone_size: many; cdr3_aa: CSVLAADTQYF; cdr3_nt: TGCAGTGTCCTAGCCGCAGATACGCAGTATTTT
v_call: TRBV9; j_call: TRBJ2-3; d_call: NA; clone_size: many; cdr3_aa: CASSVGPADTQYF; cdr3_nt: TGTGCCAGCAGCGTAGGGCCCGCAGATACGCAGTATTTT
v_call: TRBV11-2; j_call: TRBJ1-2; d_call: TRBD1; clone_size: many; cdr3_aa: CASSQGTGENMRRTF; cdr3_nt: TGTGCCAGCAGCCAGGGGACAGGGGAAAACATGAGACGAACCTTC
v_call: TRBV9; j_call: TRBJ1-4; d_call: NA; clone_size: NA; cdr3_aa: CASSVDPGINEKLFF; cdr3_nt: TGTGCCAGCAGCGTAGATCCAGGGATTAATGAAAAACTGTTTTTT
v_call: TRBV10-1; j_call: TRBJ2-1; d_call: NA; clone_size: few; cdr3_aa: CASSEWMKGEQFF; cdr3_nt: TGCGCCAGCAGTGAGTGGATGAAGGGTGAGCAGTTCTTC
v_call: TRBV15; j_call: TRBJ2-3; d_call: NA; clone_size: few; cdr3_aa: CATSRVQYTADTQYF; cdr3_nt: TGTGCCACCAGCAGAGTACAATACACAGCAGATACGCAGTATTTT
v_call: TRBV5-5; j_call: TRBJ2-7; d_call: NA; clone_size: many; cdr3_aa: CASSLGQAFYEQYF; cdr3_nt: TGTGCCAGCAGCTTGGGTCAGGCCTTCTACGAGCAGTACTTC
v_call: TRBV2; j_call: TRBJ2-3; d_call: TRBD2; clone_size: many; cdr3_aa: CASTRTSGFTDTQYF; cdr3_nt: TGTGCCAGCACCCGGACTAGCGGATTCACAGATACGCAGTATTTT
v_call: TRBV7-9; j_call: TRBJ1-2; d_call: NA; clone_size: NA; cdr3_aa: CASSPPRGDYGYTF; cdr3_nt: TGTGCCAGCAGCCCCCCGCGGGGCGACTATGGCTACACCTTC
v_call: TRBV2; j_call: TRBJ2-2; d_call: TRBD1; clone_size: many; cdr3_aa: CASSEGWGQYTGELFF; cdr3_nt: TGTGCCAGCAGTGAGGGGTGGGGACAGTACACCGGGGAGCTGTTTTTT
v_call: TRBV28; j_call: TRBJ2-3; d_call: TRBD2; clone_size: NA; cdr3_aa: CASSKIAGRNTDTQYF; cdr3_nt: TGTGCCAGCAGCAAAATAGCGGGACGTAACACAGATACGCAGTATTTT
v_call: TRBV5-1; j_call: TRBJ2-7; d_call: NA; clone_size: many; cdr3_aa: CASSYRTDPYEQYF; cdr3_nt: TGCGCCAGCAGCTACAGGACCGATCCCTACGAGCAGTACTTC
v_call: TRBV3-1; j_call: TRBJ1-6; d_call: TRBD1; clone_size: many; cdr3_aa: CASSQVGTGNSPLHF; cdr3_nt: TGTGCCAGCAGCCAAGTGGGGACAGGGAATTCACCCCTCCACTTT
v_call: TRBV6-2/TRBV6-3; j_call: TRBJ2-7; d_call: NA; clone_size: many; cdr3_aa: CASNSPSASYEQYF; cdr3_nt: TGTGCCAGCAACTCTCCCTCGGCCTCCTACGAGCAGTACTTC
v_call: TRBV6-1; j_call: TRBJ1-2; d_call: NA; clone_size: NA; cdr3_aa: CASSESVASNYGYTF; cdr3_nt: TGTGCCAGCAGTGAATCGGTGGCCTCTAACTATGGCTACACCTTC